The 30 T cell receptor beta chains given below trace back to one sample, sequenced in a study of blood T cell repertoires in COVID-19 (dated by TCRdb to about 2020). Library creation used the immunoSEQ multiplex PCR assay. TCRdb mirrors the immuneACCESS table, restricted to in-frame sequences. Some clones are absent from its copies; in checked studies, under half trace to an unresolved V gene, and the reason for the others is unknown. Recorded for this sample are just under 60,000 clones; 84% of them occurred a single time. Jointly, the top ten make up around 9.1% of the sample. Sequencing was done on a sample of peripheral blood. These TCRs come from a man older than 75 with COVID-19, enrolled during active disease.

The rearrangement links TRBV5-1 to TRBJ2-2; weak D call: TRBD2 (6 bases). The CDR3 extends over 15 amino acids. CDR1 and CDR2 (germline): SGHRS, YFSETQ. V was pared by 4 bases and J by 0 bases, with 10 bases between. CDR3 amino acids: CASSPGTANTGELFF. DNA of the CDR3: TGCGCCAGCAGCCCCGGGACTGCGAACACCGGGGAGCTGTTTTTT.

The V and J genes are TRBV5-1 and TRBJ1-2; tentative D call: TRBD1 (6 bases). Deletions cut 4 bases from V and 2 bases from J, with 15 bases between. CDR3 length equals 15 residues. The germline CDR1 and CDR2 sequences are SGHRS and YFSETQ. CDR3 in amino acids: CASSQTGRINYGYTF. The CDR3 region has the DNA TGCGCCAGCAGCCAGACAGGCCGGATAAACTATGGCTACACCTTC. The whole variable domain, filled in from reference TRBV5-1 and TRBJ1-2, reads KAGVTQTPRYLIKTRGQQVTLSCSPISGHRSVSWYQQTPGQGLQFLFEYFSETQRNKGNFPGRFSGRQFSNSRSEMNVSTLELGDSALYLCASSQTGRINYGYTFGSGTRLTVV.

This clone has only a few counts. Other DNA sequences of this sample code for an identical CDR3. The chain employs TRBV12-3 or TRBV12-4 and TRBJ1-1; D may be TRBD1 (6 bases). The V and J ends lost 6 bases and 1 base respectively, with 6 bases between them. The CDR3 contains 12 residues. For the CDR3, the DNA is TGTGCCAGCAGACAGGGGAACACTGAAGCTTTCTTT. Encoded protein: CASRQGNTEAFF.

The J gene is TRBJ2-2, the V gene TRBV5-1; D is unresolved. The germline V gene encodes CDR1 SGHRS and CDR2 YFSETQ. V shed 0 bases and J shed 0 bases, with 12 bases lying between them. The CDR3 spans 17 residues. CDR3 in amino acids: CASSLGVTSTNTGELFF. The CDR3 nucleotides are TGCGCCAGCAGCTTGGGCGTGACTTCAACGAACACCGGGGAGCTGTTTTTT. Drawing the rest from reference TRBV5-1 and TRBJ2-2, the complete variable domain is KAGVTQTPRYLIKTRGQQVTLSCSPISGHRSVSWYQQTPGQGLQFLFEYFSETQRNKGNFPGRFSGRQFSNSRSEMNVSTLELGDSALYLCASSLGVTSTNTGELFFGEGSRLTVL.

This chain connects TRBV10-3 to TRBJ2-1, with TRBD2 matching 8 bases. Germline V gene lookup returns CDR1 ENHRY and CDR2 SYGVKD. V was clipped by 11 bases and J by 7 bases; unmatched bases: 13. The CDR3 runs 14 residues. The CDR3 region is CAARGTGGQNEQFF. The CDR3 DNA is TGTGCCGCACGGGGGACGGGGGGGCAAAATGAGCAGTTCTTC.

This chain joins TRBV10-3 and TRBJ1-6, with 8 bases identical to TRBD1. The CDR3 sequence is 15 residues long. Germline trimming cut 7 bases from V and 7 bases from J; bases unmatched to any gene: 9. Germline loops: CDR1 ENHRY, CDR2 SYGVKD. The CDR3 sequence: CAITQDRDGNSPLHF. DNA of the CDR3: TGTGCCATCACCCAGGACAGGGATGGGAATTCACCCCTCCACTTT.

The chain recombines TRBV5-1 with TRBJ1-3; D gene ambiguous. This CDR3 has 16 residues. Trimming took 0 bases from V and 0 from J, leaving 10 bases between them. The germline CDR1 and CDR2 sequences are SGHRS and YFSETQ. The CDR3 bases are TGCGCCAGCAGCTTGGAGCCAGGTGTCTCTGGAAACACCATATATTTT. Protein product: CASSLEPGVSGNTIYF.

The J gene is TRBJ1-3, the V gene TRBV6-5; D remains ambiguous. This CDR3 region has 11 residues. V gave up 6 bases and J gave up 7 bases, with 7 bases separating them. Germline V gene lookup returns CDR1 MNHEY and CDR2 SVGAGI. The DNA of the CDR3 is TGTGCCAGCAGAGCGGGTAACACCATATATTTT. As protein: CASRAGNTIYF.

The chain links TRBV6-5 to TRBJ1-3, with D maybe TRBD1 (5 bases). This CDR3 comprises 14 residues. The V gene lost 6 bases and the J gene lost 0 bases, with 9 bases spanning the gap. Germline CDR1 is MNHEY and CDR2 is SVGAGI. Written as DNA, the CDR3 is TGTGCCAGCAGGCGGACACGCTCTGGAAACACCATATATTTT. It yields the protein CASRRTRSGNTIYF.

This clone has a handful of counts. The rearrangement links TRBV28 to TRBJ1-1; D gene ambiguous. Trimming cost V 2 bases and J 4 bases, with 8 bases left between them. The germline V gene encodes CDR1 MDHEN and CDR2 SYDVKM. This CDR3 region has 13 residues. The CDR3 bases are TGTGCCAGCAGTTTAGGTCGGAGCACTGAAGCTTTCTTT. This encodes CASSLGRSTEAFF.

This chain uses TRBV7-2 with TRBJ2-4; D is possibly TRBD1 (6 bases). CDR3 length equals 18 residues. Germline V gene lookup returns CDR1 SGHTA and CDR2 FQGNSA. The V gene lost 2 bases and the J gene lost 1 base, with 18 bases spanning the gap. This CDR3 is CASSLKPPGAGAKNIQYF. CDR3 DNA sequence: TGTGCCAGCAGCTTAAAACCGCCAGGGGCTGGCGCCAAAAACATTCAGTACTTC.

The rearrangement joins TRBV21-1 to TRBJ1-5; the D call in the table, TRBD1, was not verified against the DNA. TRBV21-1 is shown as a pseudogene. This CDR3 has 15 amino acids. The CDR3: CASSKVTASNQPQHF. The CDR3 bases are TGTGCCAGCAGCAAAGTCACAGCCAGCAATCAGCCCCAGCATTTT.

The gene calls are TRBV6-5 and TRBJ2-3; 8 positions agree with TRBD2. The CDR3 extends over 14 amino acids. V trimming: 6 bases; J trimming: 4 bases; junction bases outside the gene matches: 6. Germline V CDR1 and CDR2: MNHEY, SVGAGI. The CDR3 loop is CASSVSGTADTQYF. The CDR3 DNA reads TGTGCCAGCAGCGTTAGCGGGACGGCAGATACGCAGTATTTT.

CDR3 protein: CASSLQGAGNQPQHF. The DNA for the CDR3 is TGTGCCAGCAGCCTACAGGGGGCTGGCAATCAGCCCCAGCATTTT. The V call is TRBV7-2, the J call TRBJ1-5; TRBD1 agrees at 9 bases. From germline, CDR1 is SGHTA and CDR2 FQGNSA. Losses at the gene ends were 5 bases for V and 2 bases for J; bases not matched to a gene: 4. The CDR3 extends over 15 amino acids.

V is TRBV5-1 and J is TRBJ1-4; 8 bases match TRBD1. Losses at the gene ends were 7 bases for V and 8 bases for J; bases not matched to a gene: 10. Germline-derived CDR1 and CDR2 are SGHRS and YFSETQ. This CDR3 has 14 amino acids. The CDR3 reads CASSSTGAEEKLFF. CDR3 sequence (DNA): TGCGCCAGCTCCTCGACAGGGGCTGAAGAAAAACTGTTTTTT.

The V gene is TRBV7-3, the J gene TRBJ2-7, with D maybe TRBD2 (7 bases). Trimming took 0 bases from V and 7 from J, leaving 13 bases between them. The CDR3 consists of 14 residues. In germline, CDR1 is SGHTA, CDR2 FQGTGA. As DNA, the CDR3 is TGTGCCAGCAGCTTAACGATGGGGGGGCAGGAGCAGTACTTC. It codes for CASSLTMGGQEQYF.

The chain employs TRBV7-6 and TRBJ2-1; a possible D gene is TRBD2 (7 bases). The V end was cut by 0 bases, the J end by 5 bases, with 14 bases between. This CDR3 spans 16 amino acids. From germline, CDR1 is SGHVS and CDR2 FNYEAQ. CDR3 coding DNA: TGTGCCAGCAGCTTAGCGGGGGGGGCAGGCAACAATGAGCAGTTCTTC. Amino acids: CASSLAGGAGNNEQFF.

This clone was recorded a few times. V and J are TRBV19 and TRBJ1-2, with D uncertain. This CDR3 is built from 12 residues. From germline, CDR1 is LNHDA and CDR2 SQIVND (reference sequence). V lost 11 bases to trimming and J lost 4 bases, with 14 bases between them. CDR3 region: CACETALYGYTF. The CDR3 DNA reads TGTGCCTGCGAAACAGCTCTCTATGGCTACACCTTC. The variable domain in full, with the rest retrieved from reference TRBV19 and TRBJ1-2, is DGGITQSPKYLFRKEGQNVTLSCEQNLNHDAMYWYRQDPGQGLRLIYYSQIVNDFQKGDIAEGYSVSREKKESFPLTVTSAQKNPTAFYLCACETALYGYTFGSGTRLTVV.

V usage is TRBV5-1 and J usage is TRBJ1-3, with D perhaps TRBD1 (5 bases). Germline V CDR1 and CDR2: SGHRS, YFSETQ. This CDR3 spans 15 amino acids. The V and J ends lost 6 bases and 0 bases respectively, with 13 bases between them. As DNA, the CDR3 is TGCGCCAGCACCCGGAGTGGGGCCTCTGGAAACACCATATATTTT. It specifies CASTRSGASGNTIYF. The full variable domain, in which reference TRBV5-1 and TRBJ1-3 provide the parts outside the CDR3, is KAGVTQTPRYLIKTRGQQVTLSCSPISGHRSVSWYQQTPGQGLQFLFEYFSETQRNKGNFPGRFSGRQFSNSRSEMNVSTLELGDSALYLCASTRSGASGNTIYFGEGSWLTVV.

The sample holds one count of this clone. This chain uses TRBV7-8 with TRBJ1-1, with D maybe TRBD1 (6 bases). Trimming took off 5 bases at V and 1 base at J, with 14 bases between the two ends. This CDR3 is built from 15 residues. Per the germline V gene, CDR1 is SGHVS and CDR2 is FQNEAQ. The CDR3 protein is CASSPRSGQNTEAFF. The DNA of the CDR3 is TGTGCCAGCAGCCCCCGGTCGGGACAGAACACTGAAGCTTTCTTT.

The table lists this clone with a count of one. The chain recombines TRBV7-2 with TRBJ2-2; 8 bases match TRBD2. Germline V gives CDR1 SGHTA, CDR2 FQGNSA. The CDR3 totals 16 residues. V shed 1 base and J 4 bases; nucleotides not matched to a gene: 5. DNA for the CDR3: TGTGCCAGCAGCTTAGTTAGCGGGACATCCACCGGGGAGCTGTTTTTT. Residues: CASSLVSGTSTGELFF.

The chain uses TRBV18 and TRBJ2-1; TRBD1 matches 8 bases. Germline V gene data show CDR1 as KGHSH and CDR2 as LQKENI. V dropped 0 bases and J dropped 2; count of bases not matched to a gene: 3. CDR3 size: 16 residues. The CDR3 DNA sequence: TGTGCCAGCTCACCACCGGGCAGGGGGCCCTACAATGAGCAGTTCTTC. As protein: CASSPPGRGPYNEQFF. The full variable domain, completed using reference TRBV18 and TRBJ2-1, is NAGVMQNPRHLVRRRGQEARLRCSPMKGHSHVYWYRQLPEEGLKFMVYLQKENIIDESGMPKERFSAEFPKEGPSILRIQQVVRGDSAAYFCASSPPGRGPYNEQFFGPGTRLTVL.

The chain is built from TRBV30 and TRBJ2-1, with 8 bases fitting TRBD1. The V gene's germline CDR1 is GTSNPN and CDR2 SVGIG (reference sequence). This CDR3 is 13 amino acids long. The V and J ends lost 7 bases and 8 bases, in that order; junction bases with no gene match: 10. Here the CDR3 DNA reads TGTGCCTCAACAGGGGGTAATAGTTATGAGCAGTTCTTC. It specifies CASTGGNSYEQFF. Looking up the rest from reference TRBV30 and TRBJ2-1 gives the full variable domain: SQTIHQWPATLVQPVGSPLSLECTVEGTSNPNLYWYRQAAGRGLQLLFYSVGIGQISSEVPQNLSASRPQDRQFILSSKKLLLSDSGFYLCASTGGNSYEQFFGPGTRLTVL.

Here the CDR3 reads CASSSLPPQGADYGYTF. The DNA for the CDR3 is TGTGCCAGCAGCTCCCTCCCCCCCCAGGGGGCAGACTATGGCTACACCTTC. This sequence joins TRBV11-2 and TRBJ1-2; 8 bases fit TRBD1. Per the germline V gene, CDR1 is SGHAT and CDR2 is FQNNGV. Unmatched junction bases numbered 13, after V lost 4 bases and J lost 3 bases. There are 17 residues in the CDR3. Drawing the rest from reference TRBV11-2 and TRBJ1-2, the complete variable domain is EAGVAQSPRYKIIEKRQSVAFWCNPISGHATLYWYQQILGQGPKLLIQFQNNGVVDDSQLPKDRFSAERLKGVDSTLKIQPAKLEDSAVYLCASSSLPPQGADYGYTFGSGTRLTVV.

The chain joins TRBV28 to TRBJ1-2, with 8 bases that match TRBD1. CDR3 size: 14 residues. V gave up 6 bases and J gave up 6 bases; unmatched junction bases: 9. The V gene's germline CDR1 is MDHEN and CDR2 SYDVKM. DNA for the CDR3: TGTGCCAGCAGGTCAGGGGGCGGTTCGAATGGCTACACCTTC. As protein: CASRSGGGSNGYTF.

This sequence joins TRBV5-1 and TRBJ2-3, with D perhaps TRBD1 (6 bases). The CDR3 has 16 residues. Trimming cost V 2 bases and J 6 bases, with 19 bases left between them. Germline CDR1 is SGHRS and CDR2 is YFSETQ. This chain's CDR3 is CASSFQGIGESDTQYF. CDR3 coding DNA: TGCGCCAGCAGCTTCCAGGGGATCGGGGAGTCTGATACGCAGTATTTT.

The CDR3 sequence: CASSPGGDSNQPQHF. CDR3 coding DNA: TGTGCCAGCAGCCCAGGGGGCGATAGCAATCAGCCCCAGCATTTT. The chain carries TRBV28 and TRBJ1-5, with 8 bases fitting TRBD1. This CDR3 has 15 amino acids. Germline V gives CDR1 MDHEN, CDR2 SYDVKM. The trim removed 6 bases at V and 0 bases at J, leaving 4 bases unmatched. The whole variable domain, filled in from reference TRBV28 and TRBJ1-5, reads DVKVTQSSRYLVKRTGEKVFLECVQDMDHENMFWYRQDPGLGLRLIYFSYDVKMKEKGDIPEGYSVSREKKERFSLILESASTNQTSMYLCASSPGGDSNQPQHFGDGTRLSIL.

The CDR3 nucleotides are TGTGCCAGCAGTTTGGGTAGTCAGGGGAACTATGGCTACACCTTC. Translation gives CASSLGSQGNYGYTF. The J gene is TRBJ1-2, the V gene TRBV28, with D possibly being TRBD1 (6 bases). This CDR3 is built from 15 residues. CDR1 is MDHEN, CDR2 SYDVKM, per germline. The V end was cut by 3 bases, the J end by 2 bases, with 13 bases between.

The rearrangement joins TRBV7-2 to TRBJ1-2; D may be TRBD1 (6 bases). V was shortened by 5 bases and J by 2 bases, with 15 bases between the two germline ends. This CDR3 is built from 15 residues. Per the germline V gene, CDR1 is SGHTA and CDR2 is FQGNSA. The CDR3 bases are TGTGCCAGCAGCGCTCTCGGGACACCCAACTATGGCTACACCTTC. This codes for CASSALGTPNYGYTF.

The count of this clone is one. The chain carries TRBV30 and TRBJ1-1, with 9 bases matching TRBD1. This CDR3 spans 14 amino acids. The V and J ends lost 3 bases and 4 bases, in that order; junction bases with no gene match: 6. Germline-derived CDR1 and CDR2 are GTSNPN and SVGIG (reference sequence). The CDR3 here is CAWSIGQGITEAFF. Here the CDR3 DNA reads TGTGCCTGGAGCATTGGACAGGGGATCACTGAAGCTTTCTTT.